This T cell receptor beta chain is from a study of OX40 agonist ivuxolimab in advanced cancers. For the study at large: Dose-escalation patients had hepatocellular carcinoma, melanoma, renal cell or head and neck cancer. The dose-escalation cohort was roughly 84% male, with a mean age of around 60 years, ranging roughly 23 to 79. A partial response was reached by three patients: one with hepatocellular carcinoma and two with cutaneous melanoma.

TCRdb keeps only in-frame clones here, not all; method: immunoSEQ multiplex PCR. The sample lists about 71,000 clones, around 94% occurring once. People who had autoimmune disease history or systemic immunosuppression were excluded. Trimming at V came to 4 bases and at J to 8 bases, leaving 11 bases not matched to a gene. CDR3 size: 15 residues. Per the germline V gene, CDR1 is LGHNA and CDR2 is YNFKEQ. The receptor's source is an adult with an advanced solid tumor such as melanoma, head and neck, liver or kidney cancer. The chain employs TRBV4-2 and TRBJ2-1; 7 bases fit TRBD2. The source material was CD4+ or CD8+ T cells sorted from blood, sampled in a trial of the OX40 agonist ivuxolimab. Here the CDR3 reads CASSPLLRESDEQFF. The CDR3 region has the DNA TGTGCCAGCAGCCCCCTCTTGCGGGAGAGCGATGAGCAGTTCTTC.